These 7 T cell receptor beta chains share one sample of origin, sequenced in a study of blood T cells in healthy people across ages. Primers used in a second PCR of roughly 6 to 11 cycles were a sample-barcoded 5' primer and a J-beta primer mix. Using its own MiXCR run on the 5' RACE reads, TCRdb lists one record per CDR3 protein. The sample lists 540,000 or so distinct CDR3 sequences, 25% to 30% occurring once. The specimen sequenced was blood. The receptors here all came from a woman aged 65 to 85 in good health.

This clonotype appeared many times. The chain joins TRBV15 to TRBJ1-4, with D possibly matching TRBD1 (6 bases). V was trimmed by 5 bases and J by 0 bases, leaving 10 bases between them. Per germline, CDR1 LNHNV and CDR2 YYDKDF (reference sequence). The CDR3 length is 15 residues. The CDR3 bases are TGTGCCACCAGCCCGTGGACAGCAACTAATGAAAAACTGTTTTTT. Encoded protein: CATSPWTATNEKLFF.

The chain carries TRBV20-1 and TRBJ1-3, with 7 bases lining up with TRBD1. Germline V gene data show CDR1 as DFQATT and CDR2 as SNEGSKA (reference sequence). V lost 3 bases, J lost 3 bases, and 5 bases stayed unmatched. CDR3 length: 14 amino acids. CDR3 nucleotides: TGCAGTGCTAGTGAGGGACAGTTTGGAAACACCATATATTTT. This gives the protein CSASEGQFGNTIYF.

The chain recombines TRBV20-1 with TRBJ1-6, with TRBD1 matching 7 bases. The V and J ends lost 3 bases and 0 bases, in that order; junction bases with no gene match: 5. The CDR3 is made up of 16 amino acids. CDR1 and CDR2 (germline): DFQATT, SNEGSKA (reference sequence). The CDR3 here is CSAREQGSSYNSPLHF. The CDR3 nucleotides read TGCAGTGCTAGGGAACAGGGGAGCTCCTATAATTCACCCCTCCACTTT.

The V and J genes are TRBV28 and TRBJ1-2; D unresolved. Germline V gene sequence: CDR1 MDHEN, CDR2 SYDVKM. With 4 bases removed from V and 4 bases from J, the gap between germline ends came to 10 bases. The CDR3 has 13 amino acids. This CDR3 is CASSSPAGYGYTF. CDR3 in DNA: TGTGCCAGCAGTTCACCAGCTGGCTATGGCTACACCTTC.

This clonotype turned up a few times. The chain uses TRBV7-2 and TRBJ1-2; D is perhaps TRBD1 (5 bases). Germline assignment: CDR1 SGHTA and CDR2 FQGNSA. Deletions cut 5 bases from V and 8 bases from J, with 15 bases between. This CDR3 is 13 amino acids long. The CDR3 bases are TGTGCCAGCAGCGCCCAGGGAGAGGGCGGCTACACCTTC. Translated, it gives CASSAQGEGGYTF.

V usage is TRBV10-3 and J usage is TRBJ1-1; D is perhaps TRBD1 (6 bases). With 6 bases removed from V and 1 base from J, the gap between germline ends came to 9 bases. The germline gives CDR1 ENHRY, CDR2 SYGVKD. The CDR3 spans 13 residues. The CDR3, as DNA: TGTGCCATCAGCAGACAGGAGAACACTGAAGCTTTCTTT. Translation: CAISRQENTEAFF.

This chain links TRBV18 with TRBJ2-7, with D perhaps TRBD1 (6 bases). This CDR3 comprises 13 residues. V was cut by 2 bases and J by 5 bases, with 10 bases left in between. Per germline, CDR1 KGHSH and CDR2 LQKENI. The CDR3 DNA sequence: TGTGCCAGCTCACCAGTACAGGGTAACGAGCAGTACTTC. Its translation: CASSPVQGNEQYF.